This passage covers 21 T cell receptor beta chains from one sample sequenced in a study of T cells in women clearing cervical HPV infection. Measured with immunoSEQ multiplex PCR; TCRdb has only the in-frame clones, and not every one. The sample table includes 45,000 to 55,000 clones. Sequenced: blood buffy coat. The receptor set was obtained from a woman between 18 and 75 years old with a cervical HPV16 infection that either progressed to CIN3+ or cleared (not recorded which).

As concerns this clone: The read falls 3 residues short of the CDR3 end, and the missing part is taken from the germline J gene. This chain joins TRBV20-1 and TRBJ2-6, with TRBD2 identical over 9 bases. V shed 6 bases and J 5 bases; nucleotides not matched to a gene: 17. There are 18 residues in the CDR3. The germline gives CDR1 DFQATT, CDR2 SNEGSKA (reference sequence). The part of the CDR3 DNA that was read is TGCAGTGCCCCCGCGGGAGGGTCGACCCTGTTGAGGGCCAACGTC. This codes for CSAPAGGSTLLRANV. The entire CDR3 protein reads CSAPAGGSTLLRANVLTF.

Comments on this clone: From the germline J gene comes the end of the CDR3, since the read stops 3 residues before it. This chain uses TRBV20-1 with TRBJ2-3; 9 nucleotides line up with TRBD2. The V gene's germline CDR1 is DFQATT and CDR2 SNEGSKA (reference sequence). With V trimmed by 3 bases and J by 5 bases, 9 bases remained unmatched. The CDR3 contains 15 residues. The CDR3 here is CSARKASGIKDTQYF. The part of the CDR3 DNA that was read is TGCAGTGCTAGGAAGGCTAGCGGGATAAAAGATACG.

With respect to this clone: The read ends 3 residues shy of where the CDR3 ends; the end is completed using the germline J gene. The rearrangement joins TRBV11-2 to TRBJ2-7; 7 bases map to TRBD2. This CDR3 region has 13 residues. The germline V gene has CDR1 SGHAT and CDR2 FQNNGV. The V gene end was trimmed by 6 bases and the J gene end by 1 base; junction bases not matched to a gene: 3. CDR3 residues: CASRTLASYEQYF. The covered CDR3 bases are TGTGCCAGCAGAACACTAGCGTCCTACGAG.

Note on this clone: The CDR3 is cut off 3 residues early in the read; its end comes from the germline J gene. V usage is TRBV5-1 and J usage is TRBJ1-6; 10 bases match TRBD1. CDR3 length: 15 amino acids. CDR1 SGHRS and CDR2 YFSETQ come from the germline V gene. V lost 4 bases to trimming and J lost 8 bases; unmatched junction nucleotides: 6. CDR3 protein: CASSTGDRGYSPLHF. Incomplete CDR3 DNA: TGCGCCAGCAGCACGGGGGACAGGGGCTATTCACCC.

With respect to this clone: The read comes to an end 3 residues before the CDR3 does, leaving the germline J gene to fill in the end. This chain uses TRBV5-1 with TRBJ2-3; D ambiguous. The CDR3 contains 13 residues. Germline V gene sequence: CDR1 SGHRS, CDR2 YFSETQ. The V gene lost 6 bases and the J gene lost 0 bases, with 8 bases spanning the gap. The CDR3 reads CASNGRSTDTQYF. CDR3 DNA (partial): TGCGCCAGCAATGGCAGAAGCACAGATACG. The variable domain in full, with the rest retrieved from reference TRBV5-1 and TRBJ2-3, is KAGVTQTPRYLIKTRGQQVTLSCSPISGHRSVSWYQQTPGQGLQFLFEYFSETQRNKGNFPGRFSGRQFSNSRSEMNVSTLELGDSALYLCASNGRSTDTQYFGPGTRLTVL.

For this clone: The CDR3 end is not reached by the read, which stops 3 residues before it; the germline J gene fills it in. The J gene is TRBJ2-3, the V gene TRBV14, with TRBD1 as a possible D gene (6 bases). CDR1 and CDR2 from the germline V gene are SGHDN and FVKESK. V lost 0 bases to trimming and J lost 6 bases, with 16 bases between them. The CDR3 spans 16 residues. The CDR3 sequence: CASSQDRRGRGDTQYF. CDR3 DNA (partial): TGTGCCAGCAGCCAAGATCGTAGGGGGAGAGGGGATACG.

With respect to this clone: The CDR3 goes on 3 residues after the read ends, and that part is filled in from the germline J gene. The chain combines TRBV19 with TRBJ2-5; the D is unclear. Deletions cut 5 bases from V and 5 bases from J, with 12 bases between. The CDR3 has 13 amino acids. CDR1 LNHDA and CDR2 SQIVND come from the germline V gene (reference sequence). The covered CDR3 bases are TGTGCCAGTAGTGAGAGCCTTTCGGAGACC. It codes for CASSESLSET. The whole CDR3 region reads CASSESLSETQYF.

Of note for this clone: The CDR3 extends 3 residues past the end of the read, so its final part is completed from the germline J gene. The chain is built from TRBV20-1 and TRBJ1-3, with 7 bases matching TRBD1. J was trimmed by 0 bases and V by 4 bases; bases with no gene match: 3. Germline values: CDR1 DFQATT, CDR2 SNEGSKA (reference sequence). The CDR3 consists of 14 residues. The CDR3 is CSATQGSSGNTIYF. The sequenced part of the CDR3 DNA is TGCAGTGCTACACAGGGGAGCTCTGGAAACACC.

As for this clone: The read ends 3 residues shy of where the CDR3 ends; the end is completed using the germline J gene. The chain is built from TRBV5-1 and TRBJ1-6, with 9 nucleotides matching TRBD1. CDR3 size: 16 residues. V trimming: 4 bases; J trimming: 7 bases; junction bases outside the gene matches: 9. Germline lookup yields CDR1 SGHRS and CDR2 YFSETQ. The sequenced part of the CDR3 DNA is TGCGCCAGCAGCATTGAAACGACAGGGGGAAATTCACCC. Protein: CASSIETTGGNSP. The entire CDR3 is CASSIETTGGNSPLHF.

For this clone: The CDR3 is cut off 3 residues early in the read; its end comes from the germline J gene. V and J are TRBV29-1 and TRBJ2-1; TRBD2 matches at 8 bases. The junction had 3 bases not matched to a gene; V was cut back by 4 bases and J by 4 bases. CDR3 size: 13 residues. Germline assignment: CDR1 SQVTM and CDR2 ANQGSEA. The CDR3 sequence: CSVGGGLYNEQFF. The covered CDR3 bases are TGCAGCGTTGGCGGGGGGCTGTACAATGAG.

Of note for this clone: The missing CDR3 end, 3 residues past where the read stops, is filled in from the germline J gene. V gene TRBV6-4 combines with J gene TRBJ2-1; 7 bases agree with TRBD2. After removal of 4 bases from V and 5 bases from J, the junction contained 14 bases not matched to a gene. CDR3 length: 17 residues. Per germline, CDR1 MRHNA and CDR2 SNTAGT. CDR3 loop: CASSASVWGLPNNEQFF. Partial CDR3 DNA: TGTGCCAGCAGTGCCTCCGTGTGGGGACTACCCAACAATGAG.

A remark on this clone: The DNA ends 3 residues before the CDR3 does, and the rest of the CDR3 is filled in from the germline J gene. This chain connects TRBV10-1 to TRBJ2-7; D is perhaps TRBD2 (6 bases). The V end lost 6 bases, the J end lost 2 bases, and 11 bases lay between the germline ends. The CDR3 loop spans 13 amino acids. Germline V gives CDR1 WNHNN, CDR2 SYGVQD (reference sequence). The CDR3 DNA, read in part, is TGCGCCAGCAGGGCCGGCGGGACCTACGAG. Amino acids: CASRAGGTYE. The full CDR3 protein reads CASRAGGTYEQYF.

With regard to this clone: The CDR3 end is not reached by the read, which stops 3 residues before it; the germline J gene fills it in. This rearrangement joins TRBV11-2 to TRBJ1-1; 11 bases map to TRBD1. V shed 4 bases and J 2 bases; nucleotides not matched to a gene: 0. Germline V lookup: CDR1 SGHAT, CDR2 FQNNGV. The CDR3 loop spans 14 amino acids. CDR3 DNA (partial): TGTGCCAGCAGCTGGACAGGGGGCAACACTGAA. It yields the protein CASSWTGGNTE. The CDR3 in its entirety is CASSWTGGNTEAFF. Supplemented by reference TRBV11-2 and TRBJ1-1, the full variable domain reads EAGVAQSPRYKIIEKRQSVAFWCNPISGHATLYWYQQILGQGPKLLIQFQNNGVVDDSQLPKDRFSAERLKGVDSTLKIQPAKLEDSAVYLCASSWTGGNTEAFFGQGTRLTVV.

As to this clone: The read comes to an end 3 residues before the CDR3 does, leaving the germline J gene to fill in the end. The chain links TRBV4-1 to TRBJ2-3; D may be TRBD2 (5 bases). Trimming removed 2 bases at V and 2 bases at J, with 14 bases between. Germline loops: CDR1 MGHRA, CDR2 YSYEKL. This CDR3 comprises 16 residues. Here the CDR3 reads CASSQPWTSHTDTQYF. The DNA read from the CDR3 is TGCGCCAGCAGCCAACCATGGACTTCCCACACAGATACG.

In regard to this clone: The CDR3 end lies 3 residues beyond the end of the read and is filled in from the germline J gene. The chain uses TRBV28 and TRBJ2-4; 7 bases fit TRBD1. CDR3 length equals 15 residues. Germline CDR1 and CDR2: MDHEN and SYDVKM. With V trimmed by 6 bases and J by 0 bases, 5 bases remained unmatched. This CDR3 reads CASSQDREAKNIQYF. CDR3 DNA, as far as it was read: TGTGCCAGCAGCCAAGACAGGGAAGCCAAAAACATT.

CDR3 DNA (partial): TGTGCCAGCAGTAACCAGGTATATCAGCCC. This translates into CASSNQVYQP. The full CDR3 reads CASSNQVYQPQHF. J is TRBJ1-5 and V is TRBV6-2 or TRBV6-3, with D uncertain. Sequencing ends 3 residues short of the CDR3 end; the germline J gene provides the rest. V shed 5 bases and J shed 5 bases, with 10 bases lying between them. The length of the CDR3 is 13 residues. Per the germline V gene, CDR1 is MNHEY and CDR2 is SVGEGT.

Turning to this clone: The CDR3 end is not reached by the read, which stops 3 residues before it; the germline J gene fills it in. The chain employs TRBV29-1 and TRBJ2-3; TRBD2 might be the D (5 bases). The CDR3 totals 13 residues. The germline V gene has CDR1 SQVTM and CDR2 ANQGSEA. Trimming took off 5 bases at V and 2 bases at J, with 11 bases between the two ends. CDR3 DNA (partial): TGCAGCGTTCCTGAGCGGAACACAGATACG. The encoded protein is CSVPERNTDT. The whole CDR3 is CSVPERNTDTQYF.

Regarding this clone: The read ends 3 residues shy of where the CDR3 ends; the end is completed using the germline J gene. This chain connects TRBV10-3 to TRBJ2-7; 7 bases line up with TRBD1. This CDR3 has 13 residues. Trimming removed 3 bases from V and 2 bases from J; junction bases left unmatched: 1. CDR1 is ENHRY, CDR2 SYGVKD, per germline. CDR3 loop: CAISDRGTYEQYF. CDR3 DNA (partial): TGTGCCATCAGTGACAGGGGGACCTACGAG.

Regarding this clone: The CDR3 end lies 3 residues beyond the end of the read and is filled in from the germline J gene. This chain uses TRBV19 with TRBJ1-2, with a possible D match to TRBD1 (6 bases). CDR1 and CDR2 (germline): LNHDA, SQIVND (reference sequence). This CDR3 is 14 amino acids long. V lost 4 bases and J lost 5, with 14 bases in between. The covered CDR3 bases are TGTGCCAGTAGTACCGACGGGACAACGTATGGC. Its protein is CASSTDGTTYG. In full, the CDR3 reads CASSTDGTTYGYTF.

In the case of this clone: The read finishes 3 residues shy of the CDR3 end, and the germline J gene is used to complete it. The chain employs TRBV28 and TRBJ2-3, with 7 bases lining up with TRBD2. Trimming at V came to 4 bases and at J to 2 bases, leaving 6 bases not matched to a gene. Germline-derived CDR1 and CDR2 are MDHEN and SYDVKM. The CDR3 has 15 residues. The covered CDR3 bases are TGTGCCAGCAGTTCCGCGACTAGCCACACAGATACG. Amino acid sequence: CASSSATSHTDT. The whole CDR3 sequence is CASSSATSHTDTQYF. The variable domain in full, with the rest retrieved from reference TRBV28 and TRBJ2-3, is DVKVTQSSRYLVKRTGEKVFLECVQDMDHENMFWYRQDPGLGLRLIYFSYDVKMKEKGDIPEGYSVSREKKERFSLILESASTNQTSMYLCASSSATSHTDTQYFGPGTRLTVL.

A note on this clone: The read gets to within 3 residues of the CDR3 end, and the germline J gene fills in the rest. V usage is TRBV3-1 (or the pseudogene TRBV3-2) and J usage is TRBJ2-1, with no clear D. Germline-derived CDR1 and CDR2 are LGHDT and YNNKEL (reference sequence). The length of the CDR3 is 15 residues. Trimming pared 0 bases from V and 2 bases from J, leaving 8 bases between. The covered CDR3 bases are TGTGCCAGCAGCCAAGACCCAAGCACCTACAATGAG. Protein product: CASSQDPSTYNE. The entire CDR3 is CASSQDPSTYNEQFF.